The clone carrying this T cell receptor (beta chain) was found a few times. The antigen is not known. This record belongs to a study of memory CD4+ T cells and cytomegalovirus serostatus. Study context: Donors were healthy Belgian adults, 9 or 10 CMV seropositive and 24 seronegative. Study-level findings and limits: The CMV-associated TCR signature appears largely within the CD4+ memory repertoire. About 40% of the roughly 150 known CMV-associated TCRbeta sequences appeared in CD4+ memory.

Single viable CD3+CD4+CD8-CD45RO+ cells were sorted as the memory CD4+ T cells. Original handling: After removing out-of-frame reads, 2,204,828 distinct TCRbeta sequences remained. The table came from immunoSEQ multiplex PCR; TCRdb's copy has only in-frame clones and leaves some out. That table furnishes V, J and clone size, whereas the DNA furnished D and trimming. The data show about 53,000 clones, around 80% seen once. V was trimmed by 0 bases and J by 2 bases, leaving 8 bases between them. Germline CDR1 and CDR2: SGHAT and FQNNGV. The length of the CDR3 is 14 residues. The receptor was derived from an adult in good health and CMV-seronegative. Material: memory CD4+ T cells from blood. The genes are TRBV11-2 and TRBJ2-7; D is uncertain. The CDR3 DNA follows: TGTGCCAGCAGCTTAGATAATAGGGCCTACGAGCAGTACTTC. It specifies CASSLDNRAYEQYF.